This TCR beta chain stems from a study of blood T cell repertoires in COVID-19. Turning to the study itself: The origin of the acute and convalescent COVID-19 samples was the United States, Italy and Spain. In each case, the material was cDNA or gDNA derived from T cells, B-cell-depleted T cells, or PBMCs.

The V end lost 5 bases, the J end lost 6 bases, and 13 bases lay between the germline ends. CDR3 length: 14 residues. Germline V lookup: CDR1 MNHNY, CDR2 SVGAGI (reference sequence). This clone was found once. Original analysis: Counts of nucleated cells, estimated from reference gene primer amplification, were obtained. Assay: immunoSEQ multiplex PCR; the TCRdb copy retains only in-frame clones and omits some. V, J and clone size are those of that table, while D and trimming were read from the DNA. The sample includes approximately 210,000 clones, roughly 88% of them seen just once. The receptor's source is a man aged 25 to 40 who had recovered from COVID-19. The chain couples TRBV6-6 to TRBJ2-2, with D maybe TRBD1 (5 bases). The source material was peripheral blood. CDR3 in amino acids: CASSPALGAGELFF. For the CDR3, the DNA is TGTGCCAGCAGTCCGGCCCTAGGGGCCGGGGAGCTGTTTTTT.